Listed below are T cell receptor beta chains from one sample, sequenced in a study of monozygotic twins with inflammatory bowel disease. From its re-call of the 5' RACE reads, TCRdb lists each CDR3 protein once, without DNA. The sample data list approximately 330,000 distinct CDR3 sequences. Material: blood. The receptors shown here come from a human donor with ulcerative colitis or Crohn's disease, or a healthy co-twin of an affected twin (not recorded which). CDR3s include the opening cysteine and the closing phenylalanine or tryptophan. Fields, in order: J gene, V gene, CDR3 length, CDR3 protein.

j_call: TRBJ1-2
v_call: TRBV7-9
cdr3_length: 12
cdr3_aa: CASSFEDYGYTF

j_call: TRBJ1-3
v_call: TRBV6-1
cdr3_length: 13
cdr3_aa: CASSRTAGNTIYF

j_call: TRBJ1-2
v_call: TRBV24-1
cdr3_length: 14
cdr3_aa: CATSEETGLTGYTF

j_call: TRBJ2-1
v_call: TRBV6-2/TRBV6-3
cdr3_length: 17
cdr3_aa: CASSSNGSPSSYNEQFF

j_call: TRBJ1-1
v_call: TRBV20-1
cdr3_length: 15
cdr3_aa: CSAREGRGGGTEAFF

j_call: TRBJ1-1
v_call: TRBV19
cdr3_length: 15
cdr3_aa: CASSIRGGSNTEAFF

j_call: TRBJ2-2
v_call: TRBV4-3
cdr3_length: 16
cdr3_aa: CASSKLGGQNTGELFF

j_call: TRBJ1-2
v_call: TRBV7-9
cdr3_length: 15
cdr3_aa: CASTDSGTLNYGYTF

j_call: TRBJ2-7
v_call: TRBV10-3
cdr3_length: 11
cdr3_aa: CAISERYEQYF

j_call: TRBJ2-2
v_call: TRBV5-1
cdr3_length: 14
cdr3_aa: CASSLRGDTGELFF

j_call: TRBJ2-1
v_call: TRBV9
cdr3_length: 16
cdr3_aa: CASSVSPGGTYNEQFF

j_call: TRBJ2-7
v_call: TRBV20-1
cdr3_length: 14
cdr3_aa: CSARTTGGLYEQYF

j_call: TRBJ2-7
v_call: TRBV29-1
cdr3_length: 12
cdr3_aa: CSVPGPGDEQYF

j_call: TRBJ2-5
v_call: TRBV9
cdr3_length: 16
cdr3_aa: CASSLGLAGAQETQYF

j_call: TRBJ2-5
v_call: TRBV11-1
cdr3_length: 15
cdr3_aa: CASSWEASGQETQYF